The T cell receptor (beta chain) described here comes from a study of blood T cell repertoires in COVID-19. CDR3 length equals 15 residues. Germline values: CDR1 MNHEY, CDR2 SVGAGI. Trimming pared 5 bases from V and 5 bases from J, leaving 18 bases between. Patients in Seattle were enrolled during active infection, then followed longitudinally. The table lists this clone with a count of one. In the original workflow: Amplification from reference gene primers served as the basis for estimated nucleated cell counts. Measured with immunoSEQ multiplex PCR; TCRdb has only the in-frame clones, and not every one. That table gives V, J and clone size, and the DNA gave D and trimming. The sample shows under 450,000 clones, approximately 86% of them seen only once.

This chain uses TRBV6-5 with TRBJ2-5; the D gene is possibly TRBD2 (6 bases). Sequenced material: peripheral blood. This TCR was sampled from a woman between 55 and 75 years old with COVID-19, enrolled during active disease. CDR3 nucleotide sequence: TGTGCCAGCAGTCAATTAGGGTGGGAGGAGGAGACCCAGTACTTC. Translating gives CASSQLGWEEETQYF.